This TCR beta chain was identified in a study of neoadjuvant anti-PD-1 for oral cavity cancer (dated by TCRdb to about 2021). With respect to the entire study: Before undergoing curative-intent surgical resection, most patients got three to four biweekly nivolumab doses at 3 mg/kg. There were roughly 11 patients in the parent correlative cohort, and the response rate was less than 40%. Under RECIST 1.1, a patient counted as a responder if showing complete response, partial response or stable disease, and as a non-responder if showing progression. Patients without progression received a fourth nivolumab dose around day 43 and underwent definitive surgical resection on days 50-56.

According to the study, the label for this sample's time point signals: before neoadjuvant nivolumab. Patients were newly diagnosed with stage II-IVA oral cavity squamous cell carcinoma and had received no prior systemic or radiation treatment. Everyone in the cohort had locally advanced, HPV-negative oral cavity squamous cell carcinoma. Peripheral blood mononuclear cells were analyzed directly, without maintenance or expansion in culture. Samples came from a longitudinal correlative study of a single-arm phase II trial of neoadjuvant nivolumab in oral cavity squamous cell carcinoma. Subject-matched pre- and post-treatment PBMCs and tumors from three responders and three non-responders were subjected to genomic DNA-based TCRbeta sequencing. Peripheral blood mononuclear cells were collected before nivolumab treatment and were collected again after treatment, at the time of surgery. Genomic DNA was isolated from PBMCs using the Maxwell RSC DNA from Cells kit.

Trimming at the junction amounts to 4 bases on V and 0 bases on J, and the germline ends lie 13 bases apart. The germline V gene provides CDR1 MNHNS and CDR2 SASEGT. The CDR3 holds 16 amino acids from the cysteine to the phenylalanine. The read is trimmed to its CDR3 DNA, 48 bases read in frame from base 1. The study at large found these results: Only three patients per response group were included in the TCR analyses, and the authors called for validation in larger cohorts. Higher pretreatment blood Treg/Th17 ratios correlated with both higher pretreatment blood TCRbeta clonality and lower post-treatment tumor TCRbeta clonality. After neoadjuvant nivolumab, significantly higher T cell clonality (Gini index) was found within PBMCs in non-responders than in responders.

A remark on this clone: The antigen this receptor binds is unknown. The sample holds no much larger clone one base away, and base qualities are not on file.

For deep sequencing of PBMC libraries, mostly 400 to 550 ng of input genomic DNA was used, and six replicates were run per sample. Following the manufacturer's instructions, the team built TCRbeta libraries using the immunoSEQ hsTCRbeta kit. An Illumina NovaSeq 6000 S4 flow cell was used to sequence the final libraries, which had first been combined to 3 nM. Per the authors' processing: Raw data preprocessing and quality control were performed with the immunoSEQ Analyzer. The analysis was limited to productive rearrangements, and each clonotype was defined by a unique CDR3 amino acid sequence. Using the R package tcR, the researchers computed the Gini-Simpson index as their estimate of repertoire clonality. Student's t test was used to compare Gini indices, while Pearson correlation assessed associations with tumor size change. TCRdb took this table from immuneACCESS and kept in-frame rearrangements with V and J called. Such tables lack part of the clones; where checked against another copy, unresolved V genes explain under half of the gap, and the rest is unexplained. V, J and clone size derive from that table, while D and trimming were established from the DNA sequence. For this sample the table gives approximately 83,000 clones, of which roughly four fifths were detected only once. Clones ranked in the top ten supply around 3.2% of the sample.

The source of this sequence is a person aged 40 to 85 with oral cavity squamous cell carcinoma. The receptor chain draws on TRBV6-1 and TRBJ1-3; the D gene assignment is ambiguous. Sample: PBMCs, taken before nivolumab (anti-PD-1) treatment. The CDR3 sequence is CASSADHLDSGNTIYF. The nucleotide sequence is TGTGCCAGCAGTGCCGATCACTTGGACTCTGGAAACACCATATATTTT.